The 17 T cell receptor beta chains below come from one sample, sequenced in a study of blood T cell repertoires in COVID-19. Profiled with immunoSEQ multiplex PCR; TCRdb holds only in-frame clones, not every one. Altogether a few hundred thousand clones are present, approximately 90% being singletons, with the ten largest covering nearly 7%. What was sequenced was peripheral blood. These receptors were taken from a woman under 40 with COVID-19, enrolled during active disease.

The V and J genes are TRBV29-1 and TRBJ1-1; D possibly corresponds to TRBD1 (5 bases). From germline, CDR1 is SQVTM and CDR2 ANQGSEA. V shed 7 bases and J shed 8 bases, with 17 bases lying between them. The CDR3 has 12 residues. The CDR3 loop reads CSATAPGGEAFF. CDR3 coding DNA: TGCAGCGCCACAGCCCCCGGGGGGGAAGCTTTCTTT.

This chain links TRBV28 with TRBJ1-4; 9 bases agree with TRBD1. Germline CDR1 and CDR2: MDHEN and SYDVKM. J was trimmed by 8 bases and V by 6 bases; bases with no gene match: 10. CDR3 length: 15 residues. CDR3 sequence reads: CASSDPGQGDEKLFF. The CDR3 DNA reads TGTGCCAGCAGCGACCCGGGACAGGGAGACGAAAAACTGTTTTTT.

The chain uses TRBV27 and TRBJ2-4, with 9 nucleotides matching TRBD1. The trim removed 3 bases at V and 7 bases at J, leaving 7 bases unmatched. Germline V gene lookup returns CDR1 MNHEY and CDR2 SMNVEV (reference sequence). This CDR3 region has 15 residues. DNA for the CDR3: TGTGCCAGCAGTTTCCTTGGGACAGGGTTGAACATTCAGTACTTC. Protein sequence: CASSFLGTGLNIQYF.

The V gene is TRBV25-1, the J gene TRBJ2-5; 12 bases map to TRBD2. CDR3 length: 18 amino acids. V was pared by 4 bases and J by 1 base, with 10 bases of the junction left unmatched. The germline V gene encodes CDR1 MGHDK and CDR2 SYGVNS. CDR3 in DNA: TGTGCCAGCAGTGCCCAACCAGGACTAGCGGGGACCCAAGAGACCCAGTACTTC. Its translation: CASSAQPGLAGTQETQYF.

V usage is TRBV2 and J usage is TRBJ1-5; D is ambiguous. The CDR3 extends over 13 amino acids. The germline V gene has CDR1 SNHLY and CDR2 FYNNEI. Trimming removed 7 bases from V and 7 bases from J, with 14 bases in between. CDR3 protein: CASKEVGGQPQHF. CDR3 sequence (DNA): TGTGCCAGCAAGGAGGTGGGAGGACAGCCCCAGCATTTT.

J is TRBJ2-7 and V is TRBV2; 7 bases match TRBD1. V lost 3 bases, J lost 6 bases, and 8 bases stayed unmatched. The CDR3 loop spans 14 amino acids. Germline lookup yields CDR1 SNHLY and CDR2 FYNNEI. CDR3 DNA sequence: TGTGCCAGCAGTGAGACAGGGAATACGGGCGAGCAGTACTTC. Protein: CASSETGNTGEQYF.

The J gene is TRBJ1-1, the V gene TRBV5-5; D might be TRBD1 (5 bases). CDR3 length equals 16 residues. The V gene's germline CDR1 is SGHKS and CDR2 YYEKEE (reference sequence). V gave up 4 bases and J gave up 8 bases, with 24 bases separating them. For the CDR3, the DNA is TGTGCCAGCAGCACAGGAGTTCAGGGCGTATTTTCGGAAGCTTTCTTT. Encoded protein: CASSTGVQGVFSEAFF.

This sequence joins TRBV4-1 and TRBJ1-5, with 7 bases lining up with TRBD1. The CDR3 has 17 residues. Germline-derived CDR1 and CDR2 are MGHRA and YSYEKL. V was pared by 0 bases and J by 5 bases, with 10 bases of the junction left unmatched. In nucleotides, the CDR3 is TGCGCCAGCAGCCAAGACCCGGGACAGACAAACCATCAGCCCCAGCATTTT. This gives the protein CASSQDPGQTNHQPQHF.

The V and J genes are TRBV5-6 and TRBJ1-2; 9 nucleotides line up with TRBD1. Germline loops: CDR1 SGHDT, CDR2 YYEEEE. With V trimmed by 2 bases and J by 5 bases, 4 bases remained unmatched. The CDR3 loop spans 14 amino acids. CDR3 DNA: TGTGCCAGCAGCTTCGGGACAGGGACTTATGGCTACACCTTC. Translation: CASSFGTGTYGYTF.

This sequence joins TRBV12-3 or TRBV12-4 and TRBJ2-1, with D unresolved. The CDR3 totals 12 residues. With 2 bases removed from V and 5 bases from J, the gap between germline ends came to 4 bases. The CDR3 here is CASSLSDNEQFF. CDR3 DNA sequence: TGTGCCAGCAGTTTATCAGACAATGAGCAGTTCTTC.

The chain employs TRBV5-4 and TRBJ1-3, with D possibly TRBD1 on 6 matching bases. Germline values: CDR1 SGHNT, CDR2 YYREEE (reference sequence). The CDR3 consists of 16 residues. Trimming removed 2 bases at V and 2 bases at J, with 14 bases between. CDR3 residues: CASSFGGRRTGNTIYF. Here the CDR3 DNA reads TGTGCCAGCAGCTTTGGGGGCAGGAGGACTGGAAACACCATATATTTT.

This chain links TRBV11-2 with TRBJ1-2, with D perhaps TRBD1 (5 bases). Trimming left V 6 bases short and J 8 bases short, with 19 bases between. Per germline, CDR1 SGHAT and CDR2 FQNNGV. The CDR3 runs 14 residues. CDR3 nucleotides: TGTGCCAGCAGGCCCTACCAGGGATCGACGGGCTACACCTTC. Translation gives CASRPYQGSTGYTF.

The V call is TRBV7-3, the J call TRBJ2-1; 11 bases agree with TRBD2. The CDR3 sequence is 15 residues long. Germline V lookup: CDR1 SGHTA, CDR2 FQGTGA. Trimming took 4 bases from V and 7 from J; bases not matched to a gene: 6. This CDR3 reads CASSSTSGSRNEQFF. The CDR3, as DNA: TGTGCCAGCAGCTCCACTAGCGGGAGCAGGAATGAGCAGTTCTTC.

In DNA, the CDR3 is TGTGCCAGCAGTTACTTCGGGACACCGTTCCGTGAGCCCCAGCATTTT. It specifies CASSYFGTPFREPQHF. The V call is TRBV6-6, the J call TRBJ1-5, with D maybe TRBD1 (6 bases). This CDR3 is 16 amino acids long. The germline V and J ends were trimmed by 1 base and 8 bases, with 18 bases remaining between them. The germline V gene has CDR1 MNHNY and CDR2 SVGAGI (reference sequence).

This chain connects TRBV7-3 to TRBJ2-2; unclear D gene. Germline V CDR1 and CDR2: SGHTA, FQGTGA. V lost 0 bases to trimming and J lost 6 bases, with 11 bases between them. This CDR3 contains 15 residues. The CDR3 region has the DNA TGTGCCAGCAGCTTAACCCCTTCAGGTTCCGGGGAGCTGTTTTTT. Amino acids: CASSLTPSGSGELFF. Full variable domain (missing parts from reference TRBV7-3 and TRBJ2-2): GAGVSQTPSNKVTEKGKYVELRCDPISGHTALYWYRQSLGQGPEFLIYFQGTGAADDSGLPNDRFFAVRPEGSVSTLKIQRTERGDSAVYLCASSLTPSGSGELFFGEGSRLTVL.

This clone appeared once. The CDR3 nucleotides are TGTGCCAGCTCAGATATCAGGGGAACTGAAGCTTTCTTT. This codes for CASSDIRGTEAFF. V usage is TRBV18 and J usage is TRBJ1-1; D perhaps matches TRBD1 (6 bases). The CDR3 length is 13 residues. V was pared by 5 bases and J by 5 bases, with 12 bases between. Germline lookup yields CDR1 KGHSH and CDR2 LQKENI.

This clone appeared a few times. The V call is TRBV30, the J call TRBJ2-1; a possible D gene is TRBD2 (6 bases). The CDR3 length is 14 residues. The germline V and J ends were trimmed by 3 bases and 0 bases, with 9 bases remaining between them. Germline V gene lookup returns CDR1 GTSNPN and CDR2 SVGIG (reference sequence). CDR3 nucleotide sequence: TGTGCCTGGAGGGAGGGGAGCTCCTACAATGAGCAGTTCTTC. It codes for CAWREGSSYNEQFF.